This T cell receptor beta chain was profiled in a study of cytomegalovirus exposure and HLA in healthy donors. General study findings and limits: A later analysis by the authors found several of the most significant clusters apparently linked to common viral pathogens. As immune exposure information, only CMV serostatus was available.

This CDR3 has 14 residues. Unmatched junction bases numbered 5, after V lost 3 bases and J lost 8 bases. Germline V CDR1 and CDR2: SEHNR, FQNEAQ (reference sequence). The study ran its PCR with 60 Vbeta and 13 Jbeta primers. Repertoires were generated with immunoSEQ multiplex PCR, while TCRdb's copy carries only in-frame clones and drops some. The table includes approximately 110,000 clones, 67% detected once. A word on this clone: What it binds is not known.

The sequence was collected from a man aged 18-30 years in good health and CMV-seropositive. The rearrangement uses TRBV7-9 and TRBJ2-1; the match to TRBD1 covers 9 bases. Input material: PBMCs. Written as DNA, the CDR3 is TGTGCCAGCAGCTTCCGGGACAGGGTCGATGAGCAGTTCTTC. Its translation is CASSFRDRVDEQFF.